These 18 T cell receptor beta chains share one sample of origin, sequenced in a study of vaccination and CD4 T cells after COVID-19 (dated by TCRdb to between 2021 and 2024). Libraries were made using PCR. Sequencing was carried out with an Illumina iSeq 100. DNA from cultured CD4+ T cells underwent TCR sequencing with the Oncomine TCR Beta short-read assay at the Johns Hopkins FTIC core. TCRdb cleaned the public reads at Q25 with fastp, built clones with MiXCR and kept in-frame beta chains. CDR3 protein duplicates are merged, each entry listing the most common genes and DNA. The table for this sample lists roughly 10,000 distinct CDR3 sequences; roughly 50% of them were counted only once. The biggest ten clones account for approximately 7.6% of the sample. The treatment or condition label corresponds to: roughly 11-day PBMC culture with coronavirus spike peptide pools or control peptides (ViraFEST assay).

Antigens of these TCRs are unknown. Source material: CD4+ T cells from blood, cultured in vitro. The receptors here all came from a human donor who had recovered from COVID-19.

The rearrangement uses TRBV11-2 and TRBJ1-1; D not certain. The V gene lost 5 bases and the J gene lost 1 base, with 8 bases spanning the gap. The CDR3 runs 13 residues. Germline CDR1 reads SGHAT; CDR2 reads FQNNGV. For the CDR3, the DNA is TGTGCCAGCAGCGCGCCGGGGAACACTGAAGCTTTCTTT. Translation: CASSAPGNTEAFF.

This chain connects TRBV28 to TRBJ2-2; no clear D gene. The CDR3 is made up of 11 amino acids. In germline, CDR1 is MDHEN, CDR2 SYDVKM. Trimming removed 5 bases at V and 7 bases at J, with 5 bases between. The CDR3 loop reads CASSKVGELFF. The CDR3 coding sequence is TGTGCCAGCAGTAAAGTCGGGGAGCTGTTTTTT.

J is TRBJ1-1 and V is TRBV20-1; the D gene is possibly TRBD1 (5 bases). V was cut by 0 bases and J by 0 bases, with 20 bases left in between. The CDR3 is 18 residues long. Germline CDR1 DFQATT, CDR2 SNEGSKA (reference sequence). CDR3: CSARDSGPNGPMNTEAFF. The DNA for the CDR3 is TGCAGTGCTAGAGATTCGGGGCCTAACGGCCCTATGAACACTGAAGCTTTCTTT.

The sample holds one count of this clonotype. This chain's CDR3 is CARLKGGRAGETQYF. CDR3 nucleotides: TGTGCCAGGCTAAAGGGAGGGAGGGCCGGGGAGACCCAGTACTTC. The rearrangement links TRBV19 to TRBJ2-5, with 7 bases identical to TRBD2. V was clipped by 9 bases and J by 5 bases; unmatched bases: 15. Looked up from germline, CDR1 is LNHDA and CDR2 is SQIVND (reference sequence). The CDR3 extends over 15 amino acids.

The chain carries TRBV11-2 and TRBJ2-5, with D perhaps matching TRBD1 (6 bases). CDR3 length: 14 amino acids. Germline V gene lookup returns CDR1 SGHAT and CDR2 FQNNGV. Trimming cost V 1 base and J 3 bases, with 9 bases left between them. DNA for the CDR3: TGTGCCAGCAGCTTAGGGCAGGGGAAAGAGACCCAGTACTTC. It codes for CASSLGQGKETQYF. The variable domain in full, with the rest retrieved from reference TRBV11-2 and TRBJ2-5, is EAGVAQSPRYKIIEKRQSVAFWCNPISGHATLYWYQQILGQGPKLLIQFQNNGVVDDSQLPKDRFSAERLKGVDSTLKIQPAKLEDSAVYLCASSLGQGKETQYFGPGTRLLVL.

This rearrangement joins TRBV4-3 to TRBJ2-4, with D unclear. The CDR3 totals 14 residues. Germline CDR1 LGHNA, CDR2 YSLEER. Deletions cut 0 bases from V and 9 bases from J, with 12 bases between. CDR3 DNA: TGCGCCAGCAGCCAAGATGTGAGTACGGTCATTCAGTACTTC. Amino acids: CASSQDVSTVIQYF.

The chain combines TRBV7-2 with TRBJ1-5, with D uncertain. Between the trimmed V and J ends, which lost 2 bases and 3 bases, there was a span of 5 bases. CDR1 is SGHTA, CDR2 FQGNSA, per germline. The CDR3 is 13 residues long. CDR3 amino acids: CASSLIDNQPQHF. Here the CDR3 DNA reads TGTGCCAGCAGCTTAATCGACAATCAGCCCCAGCATTTT.

This clonotype was counted a few times. The chain has TRBV14 and TRBJ1-1; D is unresolved. The length of the CDR3 is 14 residues. V dropped 1 base and J dropped 4 bases, with 10 bases sitting between them. CDR1 SGHDN and CDR2 FVKESK come from the germline V gene. The CDR3 nucleotides read TGTGCCAGCAGCCAAGCCGGAAGTAGCACTGAAGCTTTCTTT. Protein: CASSQAGSSTEAFF.

The CDR3 spells CASGDNSPLHF. In DNA, the CDR3 is TGTGCCAGCGGCGATAATTCACCCCTCCACTTT. V gene TRBV6-1 combines with J gene TRBJ1-6; unclear D gene. The CDR3 consists of 11 residues. V shed 8 bases and J shed 5 bases, with 4 bases lying between them. The germline V gene encodes CDR1 MNHNS and CDR2 SASEGT.

The chain couples TRBV20-1 to TRBJ1-1, with 10 bases lining up with TRBD1. The J segment lost 6 bases and the V segment lost 6 bases, leaving 4 bases of the junction unmatched. In germline, CDR1 is DFQATT, CDR2 SNEGSKA (reference sequence). CDR3 length equals 12 residues. The CDR3 region has the DNA TGCAGTGCCCCGGGACAGGGGCCTGAAGCTTTCTTT. Its protein is CSAPGQGPEAFF.

This clonotype was seen only a few times. CDR3 protein: CATSGTVGQPQHF. The DNA of the CDR3 is TGTGCCACCAGCGGGACGGTCGGTCAGCCCCAGCATTTT. This chain joins TRBV15 and TRBJ1-5; tentatively, D is TRBD1 (5 bases). Germline V gives CDR1 LNHNV, CDR2 YYDKDF (reference sequence). The CDR3 spans 13 residues. The V end was cut by 5 bases, the J end by 6 bases, with 11 bases between. The complete variable domain, with remaining parts taken from reference TRBV15 and TRBJ1-5, reads DAMVIQNPRYQVTQFGKPVTLSCSQTLNHNVMYWYQQKSSQAPKLLFHYYDKDFNNEADTPDNFQSRRPNTSFCFLDIRSPGLGDTAMYLCATSGTVGQPQHFGDGTRLSIL.

This chain joins TRBV10-3 and TRBJ1-2; D unclear. With 3 bases removed from V and 3 bases from J, the gap between germline ends came to 11 bases. The CDR3 loop spans 14 amino acids. From germline, CDR1 is ENHRY and CDR2 SYGVKD. CDR3 amino acids: CAISDKWKHYGYTF. The CDR3 DNA reads TGTGCCATCAGTGATAAATGGAAGCACTATGGCTACACCTTC.

This clonotype was observed once. The V and J genes are TRBV27 and TRBJ2-7, with no clear D. Germline V gene lookup returns CDR1 MNHEY and CDR2 SMNVEV (reference sequence). Between the trimmed V and J ends, which lost 8 bases and 3 bases, there was a span of 14 bases. This CDR3 region has 13 residues. The chain's CDR3 is CASGIGPSYEQYF. Written as DNA, the CDR3 is TGTGCCAGCGGAATCGGGCCCAGCTACGAGCAGTACTTC.

The rearrangement uses TRBV15 and TRBJ1-3; TRBD1 matches 7 bases. The germline gives CDR1 LNHNV, CDR2 YYDKDF (reference sequence). CDR3 length equals 17 residues. The J segment lost 0 bases and the V segment lost 3 bases, leaving 8 bases of the junction unmatched. Here the CDR3 reads CATSRPQGGYSGNTIYF. Here the CDR3 DNA reads TGTGCCACCAGCAGGCCCCAGGGGGGATACTCTGGAAACACCATATATTTT.

This clonotype was counted between two and nine times. The V call is TRBV20-1, the J call TRBJ2-3; 12 positions agree with TRBD2. The CDR3 length is 17 residues. Germline V lookup: CDR1 DFQATT, CDR2 SNEGSKA (reference sequence). V shed 4 bases and J 10 bases; nucleotides not matched to a gene: 18. The CDR3 region is CSAKLAGGMADMNPQYF. CDR3 sequence (DNA): TGCAGTGCTAAACTAGCGGGAGGTATGGCCGACATGAACCCGCAGTATTTT.

V and J are TRBV24-1 and TRBJ1-1, with 10 nucleotides matching TRBD1. With V trimmed by 7 bases and J by 5 bases, 6 bases remained unmatched. CDR1 and CDR2 (germline): KGHDR, SFDVKD. This CDR3 spans 14 amino acids. Written as DNA, the CDR3 is TGTGCCACCAGACGGACAGGGGGAGGGACTGAAGCTTTCTTT. Translation: CATRRTGGGTEAFF.

The chain recombines TRBV12-3 or TRBV12-4 with TRBJ1-3; no definite D call. V lost 1 base to trimming and J lost 2 bases, with 9 bases between them. The CDR3 has 15 residues. CDR3 DNA sequence: TGTGCCAGCAGTTTAGACCGAGCAACTGGAAACACCATATATTTT. This gives the protein CASSLDRATGNTIYF.

J is TRBJ2-7 and V is TRBV6-2 or TRBV6-3, with D perhaps TRBD1 or TRBD2 (5 bases each). V gave up 2 bases and J gave up 6 bases, with 20 bases separating them. CDR1 and CDR2 (germline): MNHEY, SVGEGT. This CDR3 region has 16 residues. In nucleotides, the CDR3 is TGTGCCAGCAGTTACCCTTTGACAGTCGCGAGGGGCGAGCAGTACTTC. It specifies CASSYPLTVARGEQYF.